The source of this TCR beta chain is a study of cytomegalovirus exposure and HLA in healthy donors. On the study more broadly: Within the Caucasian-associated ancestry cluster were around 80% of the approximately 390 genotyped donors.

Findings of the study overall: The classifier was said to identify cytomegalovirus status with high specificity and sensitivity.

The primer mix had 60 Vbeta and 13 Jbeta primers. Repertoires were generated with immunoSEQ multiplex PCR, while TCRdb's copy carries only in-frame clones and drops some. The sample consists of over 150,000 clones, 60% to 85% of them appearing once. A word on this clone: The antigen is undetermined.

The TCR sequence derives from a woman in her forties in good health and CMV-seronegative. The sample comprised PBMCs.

Here the CDR3 DNA reads TGTGCCTGTTTTCCTTGGGACTCGGGTGTCGGTTCACCCCTCCACTTT. Its translation is CACFPWDSGVGSPLHF. J is TRBJ1-6 and V is TRBV30, with D perhaps TRBD1 (5 bases). The CDR3 has 16 residues. Trimming pared 6 bases from V and 9 bases from J, leaving 24 bases between. Germline CDR1 GTSNPN, CDR2 SVGIG (reference sequence).